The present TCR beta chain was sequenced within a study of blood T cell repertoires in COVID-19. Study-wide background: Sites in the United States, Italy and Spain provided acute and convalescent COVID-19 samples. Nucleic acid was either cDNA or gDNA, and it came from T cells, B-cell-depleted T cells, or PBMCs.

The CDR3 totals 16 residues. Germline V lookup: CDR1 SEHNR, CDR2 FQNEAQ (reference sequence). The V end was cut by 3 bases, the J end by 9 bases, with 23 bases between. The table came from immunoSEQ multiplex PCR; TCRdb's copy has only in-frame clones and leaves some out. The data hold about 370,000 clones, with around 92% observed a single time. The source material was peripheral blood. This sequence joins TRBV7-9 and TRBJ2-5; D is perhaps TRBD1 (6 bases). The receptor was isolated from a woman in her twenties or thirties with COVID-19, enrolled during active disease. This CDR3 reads CASSLGRDNPKRAQYF. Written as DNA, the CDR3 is TGTGCCAGCAGCTTGGGAAGGGACAATCCCAAAAGGGCCCAGTACTTC. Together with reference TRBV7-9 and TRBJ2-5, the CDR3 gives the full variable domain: DTGVSQNPRHKITKRGQNVTFRCDPISEHNRLYWYRQTLGQGPEFLTYFQNEAQLEKSRLLSDRFSAERPKGSFSTLEIQRTEQGDSAMYLCASSLGRDNPKRAQYFGPGTRLLVL.